This T cell receptor (beta chain) came from a study of memory CD8 T cells in hepatitis C reinfection (dated 2017 in TCRdb). With regard to the full study: Of the five donors, three spontaneously resolved two consecutive HCV infections, and two cleared a primary infection but developed chronic infection after reinfection. In the reinfection study, participants who had previously resolved an HCV infection were followed up every 3 months. The TCR beta repertoire of virus-specific CD8 T cells was tracked longitudinally in several donors across an HCV reinfection episode. An HCV reinfection was defined as a positive HCV RNA test that came after two negative tests taken at least 60 days apart. Samples from before reinfection were taken anywhere from 55 to 20 weeks prior to reinfection being detected. Between about 2008 and 2012, 5 or 6 reinfection cases with stored pre-reinfection samples were identified. Study-wide conclusions, independent of this receptor: Because only five donors were included, definitive conclusions about public clonotypes linked to secondary clearance were beyond the reach of the study.

The sample's time point label, in plain terms: pre-reinfection, 55 to 20 weeks before reinfection detection. TCR sequencing was performed on the sorted cells directly ex vivo, without any in vitro expansion beforehand. The donors were people who inject drugs and were enrolled in Canada's Montreal Acute Hepatitis C Cohort Study (HEPCO). Total naive CD8 T cells, sorted as viable CD3+ CD8+ CD45RO-, came from a couple of donors at all three reinfection time points as controls. Before sorting, cryopreserved peripheral blood mononuclear cells were thawed, and CD8 T cells were purified from the thawed cells. Negative selection with the MACS CD8+ T cell Isolation Kit was used to enrich CD8 T cells. Cell sorting was done on a BD FACSAria II sorter with FACSDiva software, and data were analyzed with FlowJo. Points on this clone: Its target antigen remains unknown. Base qualities are not provided; no much larger clone lies one nucleotide away.

V gives up 1 base and J gives up 2 bases, and the segment between their germline ends measures 6 bases. The CDR3 starts with the cysteine, ends with the phenylalanine, and has 13 residues. Left in the record is the CDR3 DNA by itself, 39 bases read in frame from the first base. Sequences SGHVS (CDR1) and FQNEAQ (CDR2) are obtained from the germline V gene. Library preparation used the immunoSEQ multiplex PCR assay. Genomic DNA was extracted from the sorted cells, and Adaptive Biotechnologies' automated high-throughput method was used to sequence the TCR beta V, D and J regions. A two-step, bias-controlled multiplex PCR was used to amplify CDR3 regions. An Illumina instrument was used to sequence the amplified TCR beta libraries. The source study handled its data this way. Demultiplexed reads were processed to reduce amplification and sequencing bias, and CDR3 sequences were assigned to gene families using the IMGT database. Repertoire data were analyzed with ImmunoSEQ software version 2.0. Clonotype lists were filtered to remove out-of-frame sequences and sequences containing stop codons in the CDR3. Clonotypes below 0.01% frequency were excluded because they corresponded to less than one cell. Richness was calculated by dividing observed richness by input cell number, and evenness was calculated by dividing Shannon entropy by log observed richness. Simpson diversity and Morisita-Horn overlap indices were used to quantify repertoire diversity and similarity between time points. Each clonotype was placed into one of four groups: dominant (>1%), sub-dominant (0.5-0.99%), low abundance (0.1-0.49%) or lowest abundance (<0.1%). A germline index was derived by subtracting total nucleotide additions from total CDR3 length and dividing the result by total CDR3 length. Drawn from immuneACCESS, this table holds only the in-frame rearrangements with V and J called that TCRdb kept. Clones are partly lost; checked studies trace under half to an unresolved V gene and leave the rest unexplained. That table supplies the V and J calls and clone size; D and trimming were determined from the DNA. In this sample the table shows 6,000 or so clones, 85% to 90% of which occur a single time. The ten largest clones add up to 20% to 25% of the sample.

The source is a man aged 45-60 years with hepatitis C virus infection. Sequencing used naive CD8+ T cells sorted from blood. Interpreted using the paper, the cell subset or site label stands for: total naive CD8+CD45RO- T cells. This chain joins TRBV7-8 to TRBJ2-7; the D gene is perhaps TRBD1, on 5 matching bases. DNA sequence: TGTGCCAGCAGCTTAGGCAGGGCCTACGAGCAGTACTTC. The encoded protein is CASSLGRAYEQYF.